What follows are 7 T cell receptor beta chains derived from one specimen sequenced in a study of cytomegalovirus exposure and HLA in healthy donors. Primers for the PCR totalled 60 Vbeta and 13 Jbeta. Using immunoSEQ multiplex PCR, the repertoire was profiled, and TCRdb retains in-frame clones only, with some absent. The top ten clones hold less than 3% of a sample with approximately 160,000 clones, about 71% of them seen once. Sequencing was done on a sample of PBMCs. Receptors originate from a woman in her thirties or forties in good health and CMV-seropositive.

This clone came up a few times. V is TRBV14 and J is TRBJ2-1; 9 nucleotides line up with TRBD1. Looked up from germline, CDR1 is SGHDN and CDR2 is FVKESK. Trimming removed 5 bases from V and 9 bases from J; junction bases left unmatched: 5. The CDR3 is 13 amino acids. Here the CDR3 DNA reads TGTGCCAGCAGCATACAGGGGGCAGGTGAGCAGTTCTTC. Translation gives CASSIQGAGEQFF.

The chain has TRBV10-3 and TRBJ2-5, with TRBD2 matching 9 bases. V dropped 4 bases and J dropped 1; count of bases not matched to a gene: 4. The CDR3 spans 15 residues. Germline CDR1 is ENHRY and CDR2 is SYGVKD. Here the CDR3 reads CAISGQTSGQETQYF. CDR3 coding DNA: TGTGCCATCAGTGGTCAGACTAGCGGCCAAGAGACCCAGTACTTC.

V and J are TRBV9 and TRBJ2-4; D is possibly TRBD2 (7 bases). Trimming shortened V by 0 bases and J by 7 bases, and 14 bases separated the two germline ends. The CDR3 consists of 15 residues. Looked up from germline, CDR1 is SGDLS and CDR2 is YYNGEE. CDR3 in amino acids: CASSVDGGGWNIQYF. The CDR3 DNA reads TGTGCCAGCAGCGTAGATGGGGGGGGCTGGAACATTCAGTACTTC.

In its sample, this clone was seen a few times. The rearrangement uses TRBV18 and TRBJ2-7, with 11 bases that match TRBD2. Per germline, CDR1 KGHSH and CDR2 LQKENI. The CDR3 length is 16 residues. V was clipped by 3 bases and J by 0 bases; unmatched bases: 4. The CDR3 nucleotides read TGTGCCAGCTCACCGCAGACTAGCGGGATCTCCTACGAGCAGTACTTC. Its protein product is CASSPQTSGISYEQYF.

This clone has more than one count but fewer than ten. The gene calls are TRBV6-5 and TRBJ2-5; tentative D call: TRBD2 (6 bases). The CDR3 length is 15 residues. V lost 0 bases and J 5 bases, leaving 13 bases between the germline ends. The germline gives CDR1 MNHEY, CDR2 SVGAGI. CDR3: CASSYSGGGGETQYF. The CDR3 nucleotides read TGTGCCAGCAGTTACTCTGGGGGAGGCGGGGAGACCCAGTACTTC.

As for this clone: Germline is not matched at one junction end, which may reflect a read error. This CDR3 is CASSLRDRLNQPQNF. CDR3 nucleotide sequence: TGTGCCAGCAGCTTGAGAGACAGGCTCAATCAGCCCCAGAATTTT. This chain connects TRBV5-6 to TRBJ1-5, with D tentatively TRBD1 (6 bases). The V gene's germline CDR1 is SGHDT and CDR2 YYEEEE. CDR3 size: 15 residues.

The V gene is TRBV28, the J gene TRBJ1-5, with D possibly matching TRBD1 (5 bases). The CDR3 runs to 14 residues. V was cut by 5 bases and J by 6 bases, with 14 bases left in between. The germline V gene has CDR1 MDHEN and CDR2 SYDVKM. CDR3 nucleotides: TGTGCCAGCAGTATCCCGGGCAGGGCTCAGCCCCAGCATTTT. Protein: CASSIPGRAQPQHF.